This TCR beta chain appears in the sequencing data of a study of beta chain features in type 1 diabetes. General study results and limits: Shorter TCRB CDR3s, moderately but significantly so, were found in Type 1 diabetes patients in all four CD4+ subsets. Patients' naive, central memory and regulatory TCRB repertoires appeared more alike than those of healthy donors. Among type 1 diabetes patients, VDJ junctions had fewer insertions and more deletions.

This CDR3 comprises 15 residues. The germline V and J ends were trimmed by 7 bases and 0 bases, with 14 bases remaining between them. The germline V gene has CDR1 SGHNT and CDR2 YYREEE (reference sequence). Every isolated RNA sample was fully reverse transcribed, so sequencing captured expressed TCRB transcripts. Repertoires were generated with immunoSEQ multiplex PCR, while TCRdb's copy carries only in-frame clones and drops some. The sample shows about 250,000 clones, 11% to 15% of them seen only once. Note on this clone: The target antigen is unknown.

The receptor comes from a woman in her thirties or forties in good health. Material for sequencing was naive CD4+ T cells from blood. The chain joins TRBV5-4 to TRBJ2-1; D is uncertain. CDR3 sequence (DNA): TGTGCCAGCTGTACTGACGACAACTCCTACAATGAGCAGTTCTTC. Protein sequence: CASCTDDNSYNEQFF. The full variable domain, its missing parts supplied by reference TRBV5-4 and TRBJ2-1, is ETGVTQSPTHLIKTRGQQVTLRCSSQSGHNTVSWYQQALGQGPQFIFQYYREEENGRGNFPPRFSGLQFPNYSSELNVNALELDDSALYLCASCTDDNSYNEQFFGPGTRLTVL.